This TCR beta chain was profiled in a study of T cells in women clearing cervical HPV infection (dated 2018 in TCRdb). Turning to the overall study: The cases were roughly 23 women with histologically confirmed HPV16-related CIN3 or worse, and 2 of those women had invasive cancers. The 20 to 25 controls were women who cleared a single incident HPV16 infection within 12 months without developing precancer or cancer. Case blood was taken at the visit when the lesion was first identified, whereas control blood was taken when infection was no longer detected. For cases, a median interval of nearly 150 days, with an interquartile range of about 90 to 210 days, was observed between lesion detection and blood sampling. Since only a few of the women had HLA typing available, the possibility that HLA type was acting as a confounder could not be ruled out. Nested within Costa Rica's Guanacaste HPV Natural History Study, an exploratory proof-of-principle case-control study compared TCR repertoires across cervical HPV16 outcomes. Cases were matched to controls by age within five years and by the year the sample was collected. Median age was roughly 35 years in cases versus around 40 in controls, and baseline characteristics did not differ significantly. The parent cohort enrolled roughly 9,600 women aged 18 or older in Guanacaste, Costa Rica, during about 1992 to 1995 and followed them for approximately 7 years. Quality controls consisted of five blinded duplicates per group, for a total of some 60 samples made up of 50 or so participants and about ten replicates. What the study reported, not specific to this receptor: The cross-sectional design could not show whether the associations came before the infection or were a result of it, and neither effector/memory subsets nor HPV-specific T cells were isolated. Lower TRBV6-7 relative abundance was observed in cases than in controls (around 0.1% versus 0.15%; Bonferroni P = 0.0008). Because the number of T cells per sample was unknown, the richness differences could reflect varying T-cell content rather than repertoire biology. By combining richness with V gene abundances, random forest classifiers separated cases from controls with an estimated AUC of 0.75 to 0.85. CIN3+ cases had significantly higher TCR repertoire richness than controls across sequencing depths, but evenness did not differ between the groups.

The CDR3 sequence holds 14 residues, the cysteine and phenylalanine included. Only the CDR3 bases that were read are kept: 33 of them, in frame from base 1. Between the V and J ends, shortened by 2 bases and 4 bases respectively, the junction contains 8 bases. Taken from the germline V gene (reference sequence), the CDR1 and CDR2 loops are LGHDT and YNNKEL. Every participant had a single incident cervical HPV16 infection, and prevalent HPV16 infections were excluded. Cervical HPV DNA was detected by MY09/MY11 PCR, and genotyping was performed by dot-blot hybridization. Around 14 mL of heparinized blood was centrifuged, after which the buffy coat was aliquoted, frozen at -30 degrees C, and then stored at -80 degrees C. Genomic DNA was extracted from buffy coat specimens using QIAGEN kits. The immunoSEQ assay used multiplex PCR to amplify TCR beta CDR3 regions from an average of approximately 1,200 ng of genomic DNA per sample. Primer bias was corrected in the assay by using a complete synthetic TCR repertoire to establish an amplification baseline. The amplicons were sequenced using the Illumina platform. As for how the authors treated the data: Error correction of the sequences involved clustering with frequency ratios plus a modified nearest-neighbor algorithm, after which the sequences were analyzed in the immunoSEQ Analyzer using IMGT gene definitions. At each rarefaction depth, TCR richness and evenness were averaged across 20 rarefaction repeats, and samples with fewer sequences than that depth were excluded. Wilcoxon rank sum tests with FDR correction were used to compare relative abundances of V, D and J genes between the groups. In the blinded duplicates, the intraclass correlation was roughly 96% for TCR richness and averaged about 80% across 55 to 75 gene segments. The immuneACCESS repertoire file appears here via TCRdb, limited to in-frame rearrangements. These files lack a portion of the clones; in checked studies, under half of the deficit traces to unresolved V genes, and the cause of the others is not known. From that table come the V and J calls and clone size; the DNA was used to work out D and trimming. This sample's table contains fewer than 30,000 clones. The ten largest clonotypes hold roughly 17% of the sample.

Turning to this clone: Its recognized antigen is unknown. The read is 3 residues too short to cover the CDR3 end, so that end is filled in from the germline J gene.

This TCR was recovered from a woman between 18 and 70 years old with a cervical HPV16 infection that either progressed to CIN3+ or cleared (not recorded which). The rearranged chain carries TRBV3-1 (or the pseudogene TRBV3-2) and TRBJ2-2; the D segment cannot be called with confidence. Source material: blood buffy coat. The CDR3 amino acid sequence is: CASSQRAATGELFF. The CDR3 DNA, read in part, is TGTGCCAGCAGCCAACGCGCTGCCACCGGGGAG.